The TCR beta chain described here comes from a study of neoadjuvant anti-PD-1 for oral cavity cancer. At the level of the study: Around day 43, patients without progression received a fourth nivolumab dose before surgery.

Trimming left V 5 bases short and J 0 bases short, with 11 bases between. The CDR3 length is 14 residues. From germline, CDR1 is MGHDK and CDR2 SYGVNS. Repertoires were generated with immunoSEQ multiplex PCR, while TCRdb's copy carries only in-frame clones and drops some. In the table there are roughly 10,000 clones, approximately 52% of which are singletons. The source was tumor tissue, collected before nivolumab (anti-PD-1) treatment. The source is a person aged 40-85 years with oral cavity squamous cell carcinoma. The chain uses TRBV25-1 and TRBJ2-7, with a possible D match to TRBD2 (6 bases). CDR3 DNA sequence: TGTGCCAGCAGTCGGGCGGGGAGCTCCTACGAGCAGTACTTC. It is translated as CASSRAGSSYEQYF.